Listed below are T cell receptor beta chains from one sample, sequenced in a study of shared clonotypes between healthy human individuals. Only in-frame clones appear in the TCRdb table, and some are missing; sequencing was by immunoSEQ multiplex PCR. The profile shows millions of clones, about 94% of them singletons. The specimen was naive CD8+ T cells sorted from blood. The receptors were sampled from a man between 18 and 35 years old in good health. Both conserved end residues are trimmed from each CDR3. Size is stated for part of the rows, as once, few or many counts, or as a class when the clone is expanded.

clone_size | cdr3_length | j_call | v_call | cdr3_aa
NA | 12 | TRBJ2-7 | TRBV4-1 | ASSPGRPDYEQY
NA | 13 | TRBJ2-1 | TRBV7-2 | ASVGSGQPYNEQF
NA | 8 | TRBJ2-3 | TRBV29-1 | SVVADTQY
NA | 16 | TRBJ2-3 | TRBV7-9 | ASSLPPGSGRNTDTQY
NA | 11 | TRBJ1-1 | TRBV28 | ASSLKGLTEAF
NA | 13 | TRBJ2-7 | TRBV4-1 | ASSQSGRPTYEQY
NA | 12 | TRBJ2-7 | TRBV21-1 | ASRIGRSSYEQY
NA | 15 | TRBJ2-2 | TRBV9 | ASSVPASGPNTGELF
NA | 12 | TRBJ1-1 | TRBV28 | ASSYEGGHDEAF
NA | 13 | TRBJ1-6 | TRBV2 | ASGTDREDNSPLH
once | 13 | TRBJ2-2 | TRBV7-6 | ASSRTGGSTGELF
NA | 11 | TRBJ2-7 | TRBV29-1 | SVYGVYSYEQY
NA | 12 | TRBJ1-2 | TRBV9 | ASSPQGLSYGYT
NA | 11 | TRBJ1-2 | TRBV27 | ASSFSGGQGYT
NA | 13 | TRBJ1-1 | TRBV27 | ASSLIRGRITEAF
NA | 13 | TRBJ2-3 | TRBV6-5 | ASSPLAGSPDTQY
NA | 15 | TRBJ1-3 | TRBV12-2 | ASRPIQGSPPGNTIY
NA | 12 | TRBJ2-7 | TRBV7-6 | ASSASGKGYEQY
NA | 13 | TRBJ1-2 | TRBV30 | AWSVPRQGNYGYT
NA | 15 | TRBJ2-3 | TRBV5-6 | ASSLGGGLAAQDTQY
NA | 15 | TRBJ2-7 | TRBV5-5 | ASSRRELAGSSYEQY
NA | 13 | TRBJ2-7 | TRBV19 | ASSIAGDAQYEQY
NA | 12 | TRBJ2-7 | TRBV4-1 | ASSPRSSSYEQY
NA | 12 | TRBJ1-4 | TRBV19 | ASSQGVTNEKLF
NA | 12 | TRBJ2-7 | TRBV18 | ASSPQGGTYEQY
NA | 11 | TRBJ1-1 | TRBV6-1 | ASSPFGGTEAF
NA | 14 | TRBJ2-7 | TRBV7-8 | ASSLEAGAPQYEQY
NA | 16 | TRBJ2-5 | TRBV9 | ASRNSEGLLIRQETQY
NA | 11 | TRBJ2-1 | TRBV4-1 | ASSPNLALEQF
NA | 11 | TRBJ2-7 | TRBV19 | ASSSGRIYEQY
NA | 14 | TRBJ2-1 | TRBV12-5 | ASGLSRGSLYNEQF
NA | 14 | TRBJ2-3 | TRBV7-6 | ASSLFASGRTDTQY
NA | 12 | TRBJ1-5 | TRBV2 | ASSEAASNQPQH
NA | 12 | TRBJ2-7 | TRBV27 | ASSFTGGRDEQY
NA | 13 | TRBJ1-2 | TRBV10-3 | AISEPGQGAGGYT
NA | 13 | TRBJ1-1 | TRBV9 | ASSAGGQGQVRAF
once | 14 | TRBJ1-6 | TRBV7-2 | ASRATVRSYNSPLH
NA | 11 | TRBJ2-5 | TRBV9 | ASRPPNEETQY
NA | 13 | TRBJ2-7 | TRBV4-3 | ASSQDPDVTYEQY
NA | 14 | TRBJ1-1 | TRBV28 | ASSFFRGGIMKEAF